This entry features one TCR beta chain sequence. As yet, its antigen is unknown. A read error may account for a junction end that differs from germline. The data stem from a study of T cell responses to AZD1222 COVID-19 vaccine. Study background: Both about-4-week and about-12-week second-dose recipients were combined. The study's findings and limits: Spike-specific TCR breadth and depth both grew after two AZD1222 doses. Clonal diversity was possibly underestimated, and the donors were mostly white British, with more females. Spike-wide coverage was observed for vaccine-associated CD4 TCRs, with dominant responses at 160-218 and 743-854.

The CDR3 loop spans 14 amino acids. CDR1 and CDR2 from the germline V gene are SQVTM and ANQGSEA. Measured with immunoSEQ multiplex PCR; TCRdb has only the in-frame clones, and not every one. The sample consists of 110,000 to 150,000 clones, about nine tenths of them appearing once. This TCR derives from an adult in good health. The sequenced sample was peripheral blood, obtained on day 0 of AZD1222 vaccination. The rearrangement uses TRBV29-1 and TRBJ1-2; D ambiguous. This CDR3 is CSVDASGRSSGCTF. The DNA for the CDR3 is TGCAGCGTTGACGCCTCCGGGCGATCGAGTGGCTGCACCTTC.